Described below is a single TCR beta chain sequence and its context. Its antigen is unknown. No base-level quality is on record; no much larger clone is a single base apart. TCR beta CDR3 regions were amplified from RNA transcripts. The first round of RT-PCR for the TCR CDR3 was performed with the HTBI primer set and the Qiagen OneStep RT-PCR kit. The libraries were constructed in a second round of multiplex PCR and then size-selected and purified. The libraries were sequenced on an Illumina HiSeq2000 using paired-end 100 bp reads. From the authors' description of their analysis: SOAPnuke was used to process the raw data, removing reads that contained adapters or uncalled bases, had a mean Phred below 15, or lacked an exact match to the constant primer or identifier. High-quality paired reads were merged using COPE v1.2.5, and each unique nucleotide sequence was defined as a clonotype. MiTCR v1.1 was used to align clonotypes to the IMGT TRBV, TRBD and TRBJ reference segments. Only V-J combinations with frequency above 0.0001, covering approximately 99% of repertoires, were analysed. A TCS score was defined as the ratio between F50 (clonal expansion) and ExV (chaos), using BLOSUM62-based TCRdist between CDR3 peptides within each V-J. Welch's t-statistics and random forest reduced approximately 520 V-J features to 13, which were used in a naive Bayes classifier (R e1071). TCRdb passed the public sequencing reads through fastp at Q25 and MiXCR, retaining productive beta sequences. Rows merge per CDR3 protein into single entries with the most common DNA and genes. For this entry, the V and J calls and clone size follow TCRdb and not the study's own pipeline. For this sample the table gives more than 300,000 distinct CDR3 sequences, of which about 17% were detected only once. 34% of the sample is in the top ten clones.

CDR1 GTSNPN and CDR2 SVGIG are derived from the germline V gene (reference sequence). The CDR3 spans 12 residues, from the cysteine through the phenylalanine. Of the read, only the CDR3 DNA is kept; its 36 bases are in frame from base 1. Trimming takes 4 bases from V and 2 bases from J, and the germline ends sit 7 bases apart. The sample belongs to a study of T cells in Graves' hyperthyroidism and ophthalmopathy (dated by TCRdb to between 2018 and 2021). A note on the overall study: Peripheral blood was sampled at the time of initial diagnosis, prior to any treatment. To identify TCR V-J signatures that set the groups apart, the researchers used a discovery cohort of roughly 100 patients, made up of 40 to 45 with Graves' ophthalmopathy and about 55 with stable Graves' hyperthyroidism. Prospective prediction of ophthalmopathy was tested in an independent validation cohort consisting of under 20 hyperthyroidism patients and around 16 patients who later progressed to ophthalmopathy. For training and testing, the roughly 100 patients in the discovery cohort were randomly divided in a 7:3 ratio. In roughly six Graves' hyperthyroidism patients, the study also compared T-cell repertoires from thyroid tissue with T-cell repertoires from blood. After blood sampling, hyperthyroidism patients were treated with methimazole at a starting dose of 30 mg daily, and ophthalmopathy patients were treated with high-dose intravenous methylprednisolone. The paper reports TCR Vbeta CDR3 sequencing of approximately 140 peripheral blood samples: 43 ophthalmopathy, roughly 74 hyperthyroidism and around 17 progressor patients.

Results and caveats for the whole study, not just this receptor: A model built on a 13 V-J signature distinguished ophthalmopathy from stable hyperthyroidism, reaching 85% to 90% sensitivity and around 81% specificity in cross-validation and 80%/75% in testing. Most expanded thyroid clonotypes (frequency above 0.001) were also detected in blood, suggesting blood repertoires may reflect thyroid immune responses. No statistical method was used to set the sample size in advance, and investigators knew the group allocation. In validation, the model predicted progression to ophthalmopathy a median of roughly 6.2 months before onset, with about 70% sensitivity and about 72% specificity.

The hyperthyroidism patients were between 18 and 65 years old and newly diagnosed, with a disease duration of less than 2 months. Exclusion was applied to patients with uncontrolled infections, other autoimmune diseases, pregnancy or lactation. Diagnoses relied on clinical symptoms, serum thyroxine and TRAb, thyroid ultrasound and orbital computed tomography. Blood from progressor patients was drawn when they were first diagnosed with hyperthyroidism, before any ophthalmopathy symptoms appeared. PBMCs were separated from roughly 10 ml of fresh peripheral blood using Ficoll-Paque density gradient centrifugation. Patients classed as progressors first received a Graves' hyperthyroidism diagnosis and then went on to develop ophthalmopathy during follow-up. Total RNA was extracted using Trizol reagent, and RNA quality was assessed on an Agilent 2100 Bioanalyzer.

This sequence originates from a woman aged 25 to 39 with Graves' hyperthyroidism that later progressed to Graves' ophthalmopathy. Sequenced material: blood. The chain was built from TRBV30 and TRBJ2-3; the D gene lacks a confident call. In nucleotide form, the sequence is TGTGCCTGGAACGGCCACACAGATACGCAGTATTTT. The encoded protein is CAWNGHTDTQYF.